Listed below are T cell receptor beta chains from one sample, sequenced in a study of siplizumab effects on memory and regulatory T cells. The method was immunoSEQ multiplex PCR; TCRdb's version includes in-frame clones alone and lacks a portion of them. Of some 99,000 clones in the sample, roughly 94% were seen once. The sample was Tregs sorted from blood. The receptors derive from a human donor in good health. Both conserved end residues are part of each CDR3. The D gene is left open where the match is weak. Size tells how often a clone was seen (once, few, many) or the class of an expanded clone, and some rows leave it out.

NA	TRBV9	NA	TRBJ2-4	TGTGCCAGCAGCCCCAACGCCATAGCGGCCAAAAACATTCAGTACTTC	CASSPNAIAAKNIQYF
NA	TRBV6-1	NA	TRBJ1-1	TGTGCCAGCAGTGAACAGGGAATTAACACTGAAGCTTTCTTT	CASSEQGINTEAFF
NA	TRBV5-1	NA	TRBJ2-5	TGCGCCAGCAAGCGGATGTGGGGGGACGAAGAGACCCAGTACTTC	CASKRMWGDEETQYF
NA	TRBV18	NA	TRBJ1-2	TGTGCCAGCTCACCTCTCAGGGGCTCTGGGCCCTATGGCTACACCTTC	CASSPLRGSGPYGYTF
NA	TRBV4-1	NA	TRBJ1-1	TGCGCCAGCAGCCGTCTACCGGGCACCCAGAAACCGAACACTGAAGCTTTCTTT	CASSRLPGTQKPNTEAFF
NA	TRBV7-9	TRBD1	TRBJ2-1	TGTGCCAGCAGCGTCGACAGGGTTGAGCAGTTCTTC	CASSVDRVEQFF
once	TRBV5-6	TRBD1	TRBJ1-1	TGTGCCGGCGCGGGACAGCGGATGGCCACTGAAGCTTTCTTT	CAGAGQRMATEAFF
NA	TRBV6-5	NA	TRBJ1-2	TGTGCCAGCAGCCCGAGGGTAGACTCAATCTATGGCTACACCTTC	CASSPRVDSIYGYTF
NA	TRBV27	TRBD1	TRBJ1-6	TGTGCCACCAGGTTTGACAGGGGCACCTATAATTCACCCCTCCACTTT	CATRFDRGTYNSPLHF
NA	TRBV6-1	TRBD1	TRBJ1-1	TGTGCCAGCAGTGCCCACCCGGGACAGGGGAGCACTGAAGCTTTCTTT	CASSAHPGQGSTEAFF
NA	TRBV25-1	NA	TRBJ2-5	TGTGCCAGCTTAGGCAGCGGGGAGACCCAGTACTTC	CASLGSGETQYF
once	TRBV14	TRBD2	TRBJ2-7	TGTGCCAGCAGCCGCGGAGGGGCTAGCGGGAGGGCCCCCAGCTACGAGCAGTACTTC	CASSRGGASGRAPSYEQYF
NA	TRBV7-3	NA	TRBJ2-1	TGTGCCAGCAGCCTCTCGAGGTCCTCCTACAATGAGCAGTTCTTC	CASSLSRSSYNEQFF
NA	TRBV9	TRBD2	TRBJ2-1	TGTGCCAGCAGCACCGTCTTGGGACTAGCGGGCTACTACAATGAGCAGTTCTTC	CASSTVLGLAGYYNEQFF
NA	TRBV7-8	TRBD1	TRBJ1-2	TGTGCCAGCAGCCCGCGGACAGGGAACTGGGCCGATGGCTACACCTTC	CASSPRTGNWADGYTF
NA	TRBV10-3	TRBD2	TRBJ2-5	TGTGCCATCAGTGACTTGCCTAGCGGGGGAATCGGAGAGACCCAGTACTTC	CAISDLPSGGIGETQYF
NA	TRBV7-9	TRBD1	TRBJ2-6	TGTGCCAGCAGCACATTGACAGGGTCTGGGGCCAACGTCCTGACTTTC	CASSTLTGSGANVLTF
NA	TRBV4-1	TRBD2	TRBJ2-4	TGCGCCAGCAGCCAAGATAGGCCAGCGGGGAGCGCCAAAAACATTCAGTACTTC	CASSQDRPAGSAKNIQYF
NA	TRBV2	NA	TRBJ2-2	TGTGCCAGCAGTGAAAGGGGGAAAGACACCGGGGAGCTGTTTTTT	CASSERGKDTGELFF
NA	TRBV10-1	NA	TRBJ2-3	TGCGCCAGCGGACATACCACAGATACGCAGTATTTT	CASGHTTDTQYF
NA	TRBV27	NA	TRBJ2-1	TGTGCCAGCAGTCGGAGGCGATCCTACAATGAGCAGTTCTTC	CASSRRRSYNEQFF
NA	TRBV19	NA	TRBJ1-6	TGTGCCAGTAGTCCCGATGGGGGACGGACTAATTCACCCCTCCACTTT	CASSPDGGRTNSPLHF
NA	TRBV11-2	TRBD2	TRBJ2-7	TGTGCCAGCAGCTTAGACGGCGGGAGGCGGCAGTACTTC	CASSLDGGRRQYF
NA	TRBV15	NA	TRBJ2-7	TGTGCCACCAGCAGACAGATAGGGACGTTCTACGAGCAGTACTTC	CATSRQIGTFYEQYF
NA	TRBV19	TRBD2	TRBJ2-3	TGTGCCAGTAGTAGAAGGACGACTAGCGGAATTAGCACAGATACGCAGTATTTT	CASSRRTTSGISTDTQYF
once	TRBV2	NA	TRBJ2-5	TGTGCCAGCAGCCCCCTGACGGGAATCCAAGAGACCCAGTACTTC	CASSPLTGIQETQYF
once	TRBV6-1	NA	TRBJ1-5	TGTGCCAGCAGCGGGTGGGGGGAGGACCAGCCCCAGCATTTT	CASSGWGEDQPQHF
NA	TRBV29-1	NA	TRBJ1-5	TGCAGCGTTGGCACAAATCAGCCCCAGCATTTT	CSVGTNQPQHF
NA	TRBV5-1	TRBD1	TRBJ2-3	TGCGCCAGCGGACAGGGTGCAGATACGCAGTATTTT	CASGQGADTQYF
NA	TRBV7-9	NA	TRBJ1-1	TGTGCCAGCAACCCGTTCTCCCCAAGAGGTACTGAAGCTTTCTTT	CASNPFSPRGTEAFF
NA	TRBV10-1	NA	TRBJ2-3	TGCGCCAGCAGTGAGTCCGGGGGCACAGATACGCAGTATTTT	CASSESGGTDTQYF
NA	TRBV10-3	NA	TRBJ2-7	TGTGCCATCAGGAGGGCTTCGCTTCCCTACGAGCAGTACTTC	CAIRRASLPYEQYF
NA	TRBV5-1	NA	TRBJ1-1	TGCGCCAGCAGCTATGGCGGGACGAACACTGAAGCTTTCTTT	CASSYGGTNTEAFF
NA	TRBV20-1	NA	TRBJ1-3	TGCACCGGTAGGACTGGAAACACCATATATTTT	CTGRTGNTIYF
NA	TRBV2	NA	TRBJ1-2	TGTGCCAGCAGTCCCGGGACCTACCATGGCTACACCTTC	CASSPGTYHGYTF
once	TRBV5-4	TRBD2	TRBJ2-3	TGTGCCAGCAGCCCTAGCGGGGGCATTGGCACAGATACGCAGTATTTT	CASSPSGGIGTDTQYF
NA	TRBV7-2	NA	TRBJ1-6	TGTGCCAGCAGCTTACTAGTTGCGGGTACGTCACCCCTCCACTTT	CASSLLVAGTSPLHF
NA	TRBV5-4	NA	TRBJ2-7	TGTGCCAGCAGCCAAGGGACAACAAGCTCCTACGAGCAGTACTTC	CASSQGTTSSYEQYF
NA	TRBV2	NA	TRBJ1-5	TGTGCCAGCAGTGAGGGGGGGTTCAGGAGCAATCAGCCCCAGCATTTT	CASSEGGFRSNQPQHF
NA	TRBV6-6	TRBD1	TRBJ1-1	TGTGCCAGCAGTCACCGGGACAGGGGTGAAGCTTTCTTT	CASSHRDRGEAFF
NA	TRBV10-1	NA	TRBJ2-4	TGCGCCAGCAGTTCTGAAATTCAGGACATTCAGTACTTC	CASSSEIQDIQYF